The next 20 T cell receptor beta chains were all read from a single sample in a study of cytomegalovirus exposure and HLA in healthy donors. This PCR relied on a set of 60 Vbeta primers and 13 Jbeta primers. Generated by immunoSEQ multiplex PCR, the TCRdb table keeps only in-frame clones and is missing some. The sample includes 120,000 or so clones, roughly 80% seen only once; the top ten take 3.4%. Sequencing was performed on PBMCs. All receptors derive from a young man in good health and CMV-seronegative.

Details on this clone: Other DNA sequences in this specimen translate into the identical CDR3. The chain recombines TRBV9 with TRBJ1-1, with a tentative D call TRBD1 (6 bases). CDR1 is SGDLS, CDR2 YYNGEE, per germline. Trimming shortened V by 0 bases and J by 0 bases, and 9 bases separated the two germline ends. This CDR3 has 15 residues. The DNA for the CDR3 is TGTGCCAGCAGCGTAGGTGGGGGCTTGAACACTGAAGCTTTCTTT. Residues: CASSVGGGLNTEAFF.

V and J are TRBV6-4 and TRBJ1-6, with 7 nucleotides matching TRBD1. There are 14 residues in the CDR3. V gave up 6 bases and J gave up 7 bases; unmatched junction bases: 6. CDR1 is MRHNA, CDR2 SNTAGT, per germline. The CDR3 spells CASSVGQPNSPLHF. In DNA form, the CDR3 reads TGTGCCAGCAGCGTGGGACAGCCAAATTCACCCCTCCACTTT.

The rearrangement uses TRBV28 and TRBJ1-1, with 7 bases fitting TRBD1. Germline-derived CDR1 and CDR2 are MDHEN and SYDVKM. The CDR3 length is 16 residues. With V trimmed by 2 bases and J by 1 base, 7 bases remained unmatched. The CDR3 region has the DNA TGTGCCAGCAGTTTAGCAGGGGGTAGTCGGAACACTGAAGCTTTCTTT. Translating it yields CASSLAGGSRNTEAFF.

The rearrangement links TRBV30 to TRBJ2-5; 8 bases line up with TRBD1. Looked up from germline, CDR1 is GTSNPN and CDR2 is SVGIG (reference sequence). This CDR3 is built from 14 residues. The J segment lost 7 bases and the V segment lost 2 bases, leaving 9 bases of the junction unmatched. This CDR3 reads CAWSPGQGPVTQYF. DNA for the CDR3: TGTGCCTGGAGTCCCGGACAGGGCCCTGTGACCCAGTACTTC.

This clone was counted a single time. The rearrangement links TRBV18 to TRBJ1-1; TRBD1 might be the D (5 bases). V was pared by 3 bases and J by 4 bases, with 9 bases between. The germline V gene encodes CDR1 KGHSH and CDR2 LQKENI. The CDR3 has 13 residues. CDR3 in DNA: TGTGCCAGCTCACCCCGGGACTTCACTGAAGCTTTCTTT. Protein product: CASSPRDFTEAFF.

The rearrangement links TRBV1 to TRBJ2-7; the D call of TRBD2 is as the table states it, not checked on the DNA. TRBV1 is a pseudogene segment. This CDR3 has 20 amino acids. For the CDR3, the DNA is TGCACCAGCAGCCTAAACCCGAGATGGCTAGCGGGAGAAGAATACTACGAGCAGTACTTC. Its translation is CTSSLNPRWLAGEEYYEQYF.

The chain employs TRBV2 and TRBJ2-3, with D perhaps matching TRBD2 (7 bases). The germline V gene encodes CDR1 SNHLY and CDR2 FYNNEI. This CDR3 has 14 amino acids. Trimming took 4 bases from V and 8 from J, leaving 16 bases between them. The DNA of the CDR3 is TGTGCCAGCAGTGGATTTCGGAGGGGGGGTACGCAGTATTTT. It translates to CASSGFRRGGTQYF. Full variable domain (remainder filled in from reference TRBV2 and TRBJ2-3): EPEVTQTPSHQVTQMGQEVILRCVPISNHLYFYWYRQILGQKVEFLVSFYNNEISEKSEIFDDQFSVERPDGSNFTLKIRSTKLEDSAMYFCASSGFRRGGTQYFGPGTRLTVL.

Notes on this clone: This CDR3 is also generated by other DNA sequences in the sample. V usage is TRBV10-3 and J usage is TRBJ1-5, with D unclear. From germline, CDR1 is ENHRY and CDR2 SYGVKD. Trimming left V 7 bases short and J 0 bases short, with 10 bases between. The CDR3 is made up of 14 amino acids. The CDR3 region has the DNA TGTGCCATCAAAGACGGGAATAGCAATCAGCCCCAGCATTTT. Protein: CAIKDGNSNQPQHF.

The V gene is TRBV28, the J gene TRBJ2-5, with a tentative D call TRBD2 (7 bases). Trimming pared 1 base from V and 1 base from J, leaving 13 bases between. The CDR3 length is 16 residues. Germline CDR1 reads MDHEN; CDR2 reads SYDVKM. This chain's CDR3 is CASSLFAAGAQETQYF. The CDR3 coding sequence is TGTGCCAGCAGTTTATTTGCGGCGGGGGCCCAAGAGACCCAGTACTTC.

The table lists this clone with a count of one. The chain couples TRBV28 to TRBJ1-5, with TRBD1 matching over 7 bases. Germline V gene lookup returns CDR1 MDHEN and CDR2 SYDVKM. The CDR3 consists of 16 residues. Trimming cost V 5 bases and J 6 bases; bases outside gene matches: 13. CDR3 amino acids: CASSLRQGRGGQPQHF. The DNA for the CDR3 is TGTGCCAGCAGTCTGAGACAGGGACGAGGCGGTCAGCCCCAGCATTTT. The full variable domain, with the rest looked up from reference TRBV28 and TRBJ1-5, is DVKVTQSSRYLVKRTGEKVFLECVQDMDHENMFWYRQDPGLGLRLIYFSYDVKMKEKGDIPEGYSVSREKKERFSLILESASTNQTSMYLCASSLRQGRGGQPQHFGDGTRLSIL.

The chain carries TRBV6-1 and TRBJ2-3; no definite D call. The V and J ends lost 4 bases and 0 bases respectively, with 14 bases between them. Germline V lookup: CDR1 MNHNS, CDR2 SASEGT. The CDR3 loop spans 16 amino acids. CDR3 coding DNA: TGTGCCAGCAGTGCCCTAGTCGCCCCTAGCACAGATACGCAGTATTTT. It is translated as CASSALVAPSTDTQYF.

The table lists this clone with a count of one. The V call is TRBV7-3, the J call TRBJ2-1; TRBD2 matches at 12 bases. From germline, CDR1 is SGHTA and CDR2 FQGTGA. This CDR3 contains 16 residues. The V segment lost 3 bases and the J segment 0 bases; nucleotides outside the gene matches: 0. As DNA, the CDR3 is TGTGCCAGCAGCTTGACTAGCGGGGGCTCCTACAATGAGCAGTTCTTC. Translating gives CASSLTSGGSYNEQFF.

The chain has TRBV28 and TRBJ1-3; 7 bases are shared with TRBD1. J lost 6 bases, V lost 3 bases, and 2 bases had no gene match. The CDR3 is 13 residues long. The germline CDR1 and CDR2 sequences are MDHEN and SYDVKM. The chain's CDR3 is CASSLGQLNTIYF. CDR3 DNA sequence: TGTGCCAGCAGTTTGGGACAGCTAAACACCATATATTTT. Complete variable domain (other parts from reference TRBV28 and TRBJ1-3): DVKVTQSSRYLVKRTGEKVFLECVQDMDHENMFWYRQDPGLGLRLIYFSYDVKMKEKGDIPEGYSVSREKKERFSLILESASTNQTSMYLCASSLGQLNTIYFGEGSWLTVV.

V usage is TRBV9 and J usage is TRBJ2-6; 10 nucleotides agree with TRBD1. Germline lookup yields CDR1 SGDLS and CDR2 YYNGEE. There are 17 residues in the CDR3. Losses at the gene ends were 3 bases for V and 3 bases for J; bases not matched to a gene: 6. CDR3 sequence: CASSARDRGSGANVLTF. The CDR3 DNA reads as TGTGCCAGCAGCGCCCGGGACAGGGGTAGTGGGGCCAACGTCCTGACTTTC.

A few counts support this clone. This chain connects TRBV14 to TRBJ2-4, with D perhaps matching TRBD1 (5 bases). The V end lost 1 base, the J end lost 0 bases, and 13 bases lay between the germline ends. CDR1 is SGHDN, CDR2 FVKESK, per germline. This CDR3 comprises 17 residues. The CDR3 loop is CASSQGLGAVAKNIQYF. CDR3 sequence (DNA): TGTGCCAGCAGCCAAGGGCTAGGGGCAGTAGCCAAAAACATTCAGTACTTC.

CDR3 in DNA: TGTGCCTGGAGTATAGGGGGCTATGGCTACACCTTC. The encoded protein is CAWSIGGYGYTF. The chain is built from TRBV30 and TRBJ1-2, with D possibly matching TRBD1 (6 bases). The germline V and J ends were trimmed by 2 bases and 4 bases, with 8 bases remaining between them. Germline V gives CDR1 GTSNPN, CDR2 SVGIG (reference sequence). The CDR3 consists of 12 residues.

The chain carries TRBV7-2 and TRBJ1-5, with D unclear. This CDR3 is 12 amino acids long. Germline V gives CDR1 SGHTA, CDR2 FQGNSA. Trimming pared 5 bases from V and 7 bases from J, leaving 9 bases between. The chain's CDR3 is CASSVQWQPQHF. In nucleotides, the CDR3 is TGTGCCAGCAGCGTCCAGTGGCAGCCCCAGCATTTT.

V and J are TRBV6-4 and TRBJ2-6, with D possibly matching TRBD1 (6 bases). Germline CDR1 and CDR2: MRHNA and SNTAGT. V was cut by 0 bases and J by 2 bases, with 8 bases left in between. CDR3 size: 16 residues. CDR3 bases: TGTGCCAGCAGTGACTCAGGGGGAGCTGGGGCCAACGTCCTGACTTTC. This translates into CASSDSGGAGANVLTF.

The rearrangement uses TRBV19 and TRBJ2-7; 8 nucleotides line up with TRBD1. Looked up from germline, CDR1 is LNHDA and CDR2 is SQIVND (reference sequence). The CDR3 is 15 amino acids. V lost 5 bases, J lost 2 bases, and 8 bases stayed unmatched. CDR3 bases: TGTGCCAGTAGTGTCCGACAGGGGCCGACCTACGAGCAGTACTTC. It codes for CASSVRQGPTYEQYF.

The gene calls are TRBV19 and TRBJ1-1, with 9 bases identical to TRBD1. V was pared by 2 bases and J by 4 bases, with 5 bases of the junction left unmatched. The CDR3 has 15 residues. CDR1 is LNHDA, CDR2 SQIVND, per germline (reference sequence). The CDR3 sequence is CASSIRTGVRTEAFF. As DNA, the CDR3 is TGTGCCAGTAGTATAAGGACAGGGGTTCGCACTGAAGCTTTCTTT.